The 26 T cell receptor beta chains reported below all come from one sample, sequenced in a study of cytomegalovirus exposure and HLA in healthy donors. The PCR used 60 Vbeta and 13 Jbeta primers. The protocol was immunoSEQ multiplex PCR, while the TCRdb copy is restricted to in-frame clones and leaves out a portion. The table shows approximately 190,000 clones, with more than 60% occurring only once. The sample consisted of PBMCs. The receptors were gathered from a young woman in good health and CMV-seropositive.

This clone was counted only a few times. The chain joins TRBV28 to TRBJ2-7, with TRBD1 identical over 8 bases. This CDR3 contains 15 residues. Per germline, CDR1 MDHEN and CDR2 SYDVKM. Trimming removed 6 bases from V and 3 bases from J; junction bases left unmatched: 10. The DNA for the CDR3 is TGTGCCAGCAGACCTAAGACAGGGGCGGTCTACGAGCAGTACTTC. Translation: CASRPKTGAVYEQYF.

The CDR3 loop reads CASSVGAWTEAFF. DNA of the CDR3: TGTGCCAGCAGCGTAGGGGCATGGACTGAAGCTTTCTTT. The chain is built from TRBV9 and TRBJ1-1; no clear D. This CDR3 region has 13 residues. V lost 0 bases and J lost 5, with 8 bases in between. Germline V gives CDR1 SGDLS, CDR2 YYNGEE. The variable domain in full, completed from reference TRBV9 and TRBJ1-1, reads DSGVTQTPKHLITATGQRVTLRCSPRSGDLSVYWYQQSLDQGLQFLIQYYNGEERAKGNILERFSAQQFPDLHSELNLSSLELGDSALYFCASSVGAWTEAFFGQGTRLTVV.

The CDR3 nucleotides read TGTGCCAGCAGCTTCCGTTCACCCCTCCACTTT. This gives the protein CASSFRSPLHF. This chain uses TRBV5-4 with TRBJ1-6; D not resolved. The ends were cut back, 2 bases at V and 9 bases at J, with 3 bases in the middle. The V gene's germline CDR1 is SGHNT and CDR2 YYREEE (reference sequence). CDR3 length: 11 residues.

The V and J genes are TRBV6-6 and TRBJ1-2; D is unclear. V was cut by 7 bases and J by 1 base, with 7 bases left in between. From germline, CDR1 is MNHNY and CDR2 SVGAGI (reference sequence). CDR3 length equals 12 residues. The CDR3 region has the DNA TGTGCCAGCACTCGGGGTAACTATGGCTACACCTTC. Encoded protein: CASTRGNYGYTF.

V is TRBV7-8 and J is TRBJ2-7, with 9 bases matching TRBD1. In germline, CDR1 is SGHVS, CDR2 FQNEAQ. The ends lost 3 bases at V and 4 bases at J; junction bases unmatched: 4. This CDR3 region has 14 residues. DNA of the CDR3: TGTGCCAGCAGCTTGGACAGGGGACATTACGAGCAGTACTTC. Encoded protein: CASSLDRGHYEQYF.

The rearrangement uses TRBV19 and TRBJ2-5; 8 bases line up with TRBD1. CDR3 length: 13 amino acids. V lost 8 bases to trimming and J lost 5 bases; unmatched junction nucleotides: 7. Germline lookup yields CDR1 LNHDA and CDR2 SQIVND (reference sequence). The chain's CDR3 is CASRWTGRETQYF. The CDR3 DNA reads TGTGCCAGTCGGTGGACAGGGAGGGAGACCCAGTACTTC. Variable domain in full (rest from reference TRBV19 and TRBJ2-5): DGGITQSPKYLFRKEGQNVTLSCEQNLNHDAMYWYRQDPGQGLRLIYYSQIVNDFQKGDIAEGYSVSREKKESFPLTVTSAQKNPTAFYLCASRWTGRETQYFGPGTRLLVL.

This sequence joins TRBV7-8 and TRBJ1-6; the match to TRBD1 covers 7 bases. CDR3 length: 12 residues. Germline V CDR1 and CDR2: SGHVS, FQNEAQ. Trimming took 4 bases from V and 14 from J; bases not matched to a gene: 5. CDR3 region: CASSYRGSSLHF. CDR3 nucleotides: TGTGCCAGCAGCTACAGGGGTTCGTCCCTCCACTTT.

This chain connects TRBV4-3 to TRBJ1-5; D unclear. With 0 bases removed from V and 9 bases from J, the gap between germline ends came to 15 bases. The CDR3 is 15 residues long. Germline assignment: CDR1 LGHNA and CDR2 YSLEER. The CDR3 DNA reads TGCGCCAGCAGCCAAGATTGGCAGAGCCCGGGGCCCCAGCATTTT. Residues: CASSQDWQSPGPQHF.

The chain combines TRBV5-8 with TRBJ1-5, with unresolved D. The CDR3 extends over 16 amino acids. The V gene's germline CDR1 is SGHTS and CDR2 YDEGEE. Trimming shortened V by 3 bases and J by 3 bases, and 16 bases separated the two germline ends. CDR3 coding DNA: TGTGCCAGCAGCTCAGTCGTCCTCTTCTCCAATCAGCCCCAGCATTTT. Its translation: CASSSVVLFSNQPQHF.

This chain links TRBV19 with TRBJ2-7, with 7 bases matching TRBD2. The trim removed 5 bases at V and 6 bases at J, leaving 7 bases unmatched. This CDR3 is built from 13 residues. Looked up from germline, CDR1 is LNHDA and CDR2 is SQIVND (reference sequence). This CDR3 is CASSEGGNSEQYF. The CDR3 DNA is TGTGCCAGTAGTGAGGGAGGGAACAGCGAGCAGTACTTC.

The chain combines TRBV27 with TRBJ2-5; 8 bases are shared with TRBD1. Germline V CDR1 and CDR2: MNHEY, SMNVEV (reference sequence). The CDR3 totals 14 residues. With V trimmed by 3 bases and J by 2 bases, 2 bases remained unmatched. CDR3 DNA sequence: TGTGCCAGCAGTTTCACAGGGGGACAAGAGACCCAGTACTTC. Translated, it gives CASSFTGGQETQYF.

The V gene is TRBV4-2, the J gene TRBJ2-7; 9 bases line up with TRBD1. Per germline, CDR1 LGHNA and CDR2 YNFKEQ. This CDR3 has 15 amino acids. With V trimmed by 4 bases and J by 3 bases, 7 bases remained unmatched. For the CDR3, the DNA is TGTGCCAGCAGCCCTTTGGGGGACAGGGTCTACGAGCAGTACTTC. Translated: CASSPLGDRVYEQYF.

V usage is TRBV29-1 and J usage is TRBJ2-7, with D tentatively TRBD1 (6 bases). Germline CDR1 is SQVTM and CDR2 is ANQGSEA. V shed 1 base and J shed 2 bases, with 9 bases lying between them. The CDR3 sequence is 13 residues long. The CDR3 region is CSVEAGHPYEQYF. CDR3 sequence (DNA): TGCAGCGTTGAAGCGGGACACCCCTACGAGCAGTACTTC.

The J gene is TRBJ2-2, the V gene TRBV30; D may be TRBD1 (6 bases). Germline V gene data show CDR1 as GTSNPN and CDR2 as SVGIG (reference sequence). The CDR3 sequence is 16 residues long. Trimming took 3 bases from V and 0 from J, leaving 14 bases between them. CDR3 nucleotide sequence: TGTGCCTGGAGGTTCTTTGGACAGACGAACACCGGGGAGCTGTTTTTT. Translation gives CAWRFFGQTNTGELFF.

V usage is TRBV5-1 and J usage is TRBJ1-2; tentatively, D is TRBD1 (5 bases). The CDR3 has 13 amino acids. With 1 base removed from V and 8 bases from J, the gap between germline ends came to 12 bases. The V gene's germline CDR1 is SGHRS and CDR2 YFSETQ. The CDR3 loop reads CASSLQGTEGYTF. CDR3 nucleotide sequence: TGCGCCAGCAGCTTGCAGGGCACGGAGGGCTACACCTTC.

V gene TRBV9 combines with J gene TRBJ2-3; possibly TRBD2 for D (5 bases). Trimming pared 5 bases from V and 1 base from J, leaving 8 bases between. Germline V gives CDR1 SGDLS, CDR2 YYNGEE. The CDR3 loop spans 13 amino acids. This CDR3 is CASSLLGTDTQYF. The CDR3 coding sequence is TGTGCCAGCAGTCTACTAGGCACAGATACGCAGTATTTT. Together with reference TRBV9 and TRBJ2-3, the CDR3 gives the full variable domain: DSGVTQTPKHLITATGQRVTLRCSPRSGDLSVYWYQQSLDQGLQFLIQYYNGEERAKGNILERFSAQQFPDLHSELNLSSLELGDSALYFCASSLLGTDTQYFGPGTRLTVL.

There are a few counts of this clone. V gene TRBV5-4 combines with J gene TRBJ2-7; perhaps TRBD2 as D (5 bases). V lost 0 bases, J lost 1 base, and 8 bases lay in between. The CDR3 contains 14 residues. The germline gives CDR1 SGHNT, CDR2 YYREEE (reference sequence). The CDR3 coding sequence is TGTGCCAGCAGCTTGGTACCGGGATCCTACGAGCAGTACTTC. It yields the protein CASSLVPGSYEQYF. Full variable domain (rest looked up from reference TRBV5-4 and TRBJ2-7): ETGVTQSPTHLIKTRGQQVTLRCSSQSGHNTVSWYQQALGQGPQFIFQYYREEENGRGNFPPRFSGLQFPNYSSELNVNALELDDSALYLCASSLVPGSYEQYFGPGTRLTVT.

The genes are TRBV6-1 and TRBJ1-2; 7 bases align to TRBD1. The length of the CDR3 is 13 residues. Per germline, CDR1 MNHNS and CDR2 SASEGT. The V segment lost 2 bases and the J segment 6 bases; nucleotides outside the gene matches: 3. This CDR3 reads CASSEQGVNGYTF. CDR3 sequence (DNA): TGTGCCAGCAGTGAACAGGGGGTTAATGGCTACACCTTC.

This clone was seen once. The chain links TRBV7-9 to TRBJ1-2; D perhaps matches TRBD1 (6 bases). CDR1 SEHNR and CDR2 FQNEAQ come from the germline V gene (reference sequence). The length of the CDR3 is 14 residues. Trimming left V 5 bases short and J 4 bases short, with 14 bases between. The CDR3, as DNA: TGTGCCAGCAGCCGCCTACAGGGAAGCTATGGCTACACCTTC. It codes for CASSRLQGSYGYTF.

This chain uses TRBV7-2 with TRBJ1-3; D is unresolved. This CDR3 contains 14 residues. V was shortened by 4 bases and J by 4 bases, with 11 bases between the two germline ends. The germline V gene encodes CDR1 SGHTA and CDR2 FQGNSA. The CDR3 region is CASSSTGRGNTIYF. The DNA of the CDR3 is TGTGCCAGCAGCTCTACTGGCAGGGGAAACACCATATATTTT.

This clone was observed a few times. The chain uses TRBV7-2 and TRBJ2-7; D gene uncertain. V gave up 2 bases and J gave up 6 bases, with 11 bases separating them. Per germline, CDR1 SGHTA and CDR2 FQGNSA. The CDR3 length is 13 residues. CDR3 in amino acids: CASSLMIGFEQYF. CDR3 bases: TGTGCCAGCAGCTTAATGATCGGGTTCGAGCAGTACTTC.

J is TRBJ2-7 and V is TRBV19; 8 bases align to TRBD1. The V gene's germline CDR1 is LNHDA and CDR2 SQIVND (reference sequence). V gave up 0 bases and J gave up 0 bases; unmatched junction bases: 1. CDR3 size: 15 residues. Here the CDR3 DNA reads TGTGCCAGTAGTATAGAAGGACAGGGCTCCTACGAGCAGTACTTC. Amino acid sequence: CASSIEGQGSYEQYF.

This chain connects TRBV21-1 to TRBJ1-5; the DNA was not used to check the table's D call, TRBD1. TRBV21-1 is a recognized pseudogene. The CDR3 spans 16 residues. DNA for the CDR3: TGTGCCACACCTACCTCGACAGGGGAGTATGTTCAGCCCCAGCATTTT. Protein: CATPTSTGEYVQPQHF.

The chain carries TRBV5-1 and TRBJ1-3; D is possibly TRBD1 (5 bases). The CDR3 length is 13 residues. V lost 8 bases and J lost 2, with 11 bases in between. Germline CDR1 is SGHRS and CDR2 is YFSETQ. The CDR3: CASRGDPGNTIYF. The CDR3 coding sequence is TGCGCCAGTCGCGGGGACCCTGGAAACACCATATATTTT.

V gene TRBV5-1 combines with J gene TRBJ2-2; tentatively, D is TRBD1 (6 bases). V was cut by 4 bases and J by 5 bases, with 9 bases left in between. This CDR3 is built from 13 residues. From germline, CDR1 is SGHRS and CDR2 YFSETQ. Here the CDR3 reads CASSPTGTGELFF. DNA of the CDR3: TGCGCCAGCAGCCCGACAGGAACCGGGGAGCTGTTTTTT.

This clone was counted a few times. The chain recombines TRBV15 with TRBJ2-1; no reliable D call. CDR3 length equals 13 residues. Germline CDR1 LNHNV, CDR2 YYDKDF (reference sequence). Trimming took 1 base from V and 5 from J, leaving 6 bases between them. This CDR3 is CATSRAVHNEQFF. In DNA, the CDR3 is TGTGCCACCAGCAGAGCTGTCCACAATGAGCAGTTCTTC.